The 14 T cell receptor beta chains below come from one sample, sequenced in a study of blood T cell repertoires in COVID-19. Data came from immunoSEQ multiplex PCR; TCRdb stores just in-frame clones and leaves some out. This sample yields 250,000 or so clones, of which 87% are seen a single time; roughly a tenth belongs to the top ten. Sequencing was performed on PBMCs or T cells enriched from blood (not recorded which). The receptor set was obtained from a man under 40 who had recovered from COVID-19.

The CDR3 loop is CASSESTGNQAGELFF. The CDR3 nucleotides are TGCGCCAGCAGTGAGTCGACAGGGAACCAGGCCGGGGAGCTGTTTTTT. This rearrangement joins TRBV10-1 to TRBJ2-2, with 7 bases that match TRBD1. CDR3 length: 16 residues. CDR1 is WNHNN, CDR2 SYGVQD, per germline (reference sequence). V lost 0 bases and J lost 6; bases outside the gene matches: 7.

This clone was observed once. The rearrangement joins TRBV6-1 to TRBJ2-7; weak D call: TRBD1 (5 bases). The CDR3 has 13 amino acids. V lost 1 base and J 2 bases, leaving 6 bases between the germline ends. Germline-derived CDR1 and CDR2 are MNHNS and SASEGT. The CDR3 region has the DNA TGTGCCAGCAGTGAAGACAGGCCCTACGAGCAGTACTTC. Translated, it gives CASSEDRPYEQYF.

The rearrangement joins TRBV2 to TRBJ2-7, with D possibly TRBD2 on 5 matching bases. This CDR3 has 12 residues. Germline CDR1 is SNHLY and CDR2 is FYNNEI. V was trimmed by 6 bases and J by 3 bases, leaving 9 bases between them. Written as DNA, the CDR3 is TGTGCCAGCAGACCAGAGGGCTACGAGCAGTACTTC. Protein product: CASRPEGYEQYF.

This clone has just one count. The rearrangement uses TRBV9 and TRBJ2-7, with D hard to call. This CDR3 region has 15 residues. V dropped 3 bases and J dropped 0 bases, with 13 bases sitting between them. CDR1 is SGDLS, CDR2 YYNGEE, per germline. The CDR3 here is CASSAFPSSSYEQYF. The CDR3 DNA follows: TGTGCCAGCAGCGCCTTCCCCTCGAGCTCCTACGAGCAGTACTTC.

The chain has TRBV6-5 and TRBJ2-7; 7 nucleotides agree with TRBD1. Germline CDR1 is MNHEY and CDR2 is SVGAGI. The CDR3 consists of 15 residues. With V trimmed by 7 bases and J by 0 bases, 9 bases remained unmatched. The CDR3 reads CASTTGRGLSYEQYF. CDR3 sequence (DNA): TGTGCCAGCACAACGGGAAGGGGGCTCTCCTACGAGCAGTACTTC.

V usage is TRBV21-1 and J usage is TRBJ2-7; the DNA was not compared with TRBD2, the D call given in the table. TRBV21-1 is tagged as a pseudogene. This CDR3 is built from 15 residues. CDR3 loop: CASSKARREAYEQYF. The CDR3, as DNA: TGTGCCAGCAGCAAAGCGAGGCGGGAGGCCTACGAGCAGTACTTC.

The V call is TRBV10-1, the J call TRBJ2-7, with no clear D. The CDR3 length is 12 residues. The germline V gene has CDR1 WNHNN and CDR2 SYGVQD (reference sequence). Trimming took 3 bases from V and 3 from J, leaving 6 bases between them. The CDR3 DNA is TGCGCCAGCAGTGATCTACTCTACGAGCAGTACTTC. Translated: CASSDLLYEQYF.

This chain links TRBV30 with TRBJ1-4, with a possible D match to TRBD1 (5 bases). V dropped 2 bases and J dropped 7 bases, with 14 bases sitting between them. Germline CDR1 is GTSNPN and CDR2 is SVGIG (reference sequence). CDR3 length: 14 residues. Written as DNA, the CDR3 is TGTGCCTGGAGTATGGCAGGGTTAGGTGAAAAACTGTTTTTT. Protein: CAWSMAGLGEKLFF.

The chain has TRBV28 and TRBJ1-2; TRBD1 aligns across 10 bases. The CDR3 runs 13 residues. V gave up 6 bases and J gave up 8 bases; unmatched junction bases: 6. The germline V gene encodes CDR1 MDHEN and CDR2 SYDVKM. The chain's CDR3 is CASRPGQGYGYTF. The DNA for the CDR3 is TGTGCCAGCAGACCGGGACAGGGGTACGGCTACACCTTC.

The chain links TRBV7-2 to TRBJ1-3; the match to TRBD1 covers 9 bases. The CDR3 covers 17 residues. Trimming at V came to 4 bases and at J to 3 bases, leaving 10 bases not matched to a gene. Germline loops: CDR1 SGHTA, CDR2 FQGNSA. CDR3 amino acids: CASSSRNTGGFGNTIYF. CDR3 in DNA: TGTGCCAGCAGCTCCAGGAATACAGGGGGCTTTGGAAACACCATATATTTT.

V gene TRBV4-2 combines with J gene TRBJ2-7; D might be TRBD1 (5 bases). CDR1 and CDR2 (germline): LGHNA, YNFKEQ. The CDR3 contains 13 residues. Deletions cut 5 bases from V and 3 bases from J, with 11 bases between. The DNA for the CDR3 is TGTGCCAGCAGCTCGGAAGGGGTCTACGAGCAGTACTTC. The encoded protein is CASSSEGVYEQYF.

The J gene is TRBJ2-7, the V gene TRBV11-2; the match to TRBD1 covers 9 bases. Germline values: CDR1 SGHAT, CDR2 FQNNGV. V was pared by 5 bases and J by 6 bases, with 8 bases of the junction left unmatched. This CDR3 region has 14 residues. The chain's CDR3 is CASSISRTGVEQYF. CDR3 in DNA: TGTGCCAGCAGCATTAGCCGGACAGGGGTCGAGCAGTACTTC.

In DNA form, the CDR3 reads TGTGCCAGCAGTGAAACGATTTATAGATCCACGCCGTACGAGCAGTACTTC. Residues: CASSETIYRSTPYEQYF. The genes are TRBV28 and TRBJ2-7; D is undetermined. V lost 5 bases and J lost 4, with 24 bases in between. The length of the CDR3 is 17 residues. CDR1 and CDR2 (germline): MDHEN, SYDVKM.

This clone was found once. A junction boundary mismatches the germline segment, possibly from a read error. This chain uses TRBV5-1 with TRBJ2-4; possibly TRBD2 for D (6 bases). The CDR3 spans 15 residues. CDR1 and CDR2 from the germline V gene are SGHRS and YFSETQ. CDR3 nucleotide sequence: TGCGCCAGCAGAGATATCCCGGGAGCCGAAAACATTCAGTACTTC. Protein sequence: CASRDIPGAENIQYF.